The rows below give T cell receptor beta chains drawn from one sample of a study of T cells after yellow fever vaccination. TCRdb reanalysed the 5' RACE reads using MiXCR and keeps one entry per CDR3 protein. The table records approximately 90,000 distinct CDR3 sequences, less than 6% of them present only once. The sample was CD8+ T cells sorted from PBMCs, taken 10 days after the yellow fever booster vaccination. These receptors were taken from a man aged 18 to 30 who received the YFV17D yellow fever vaccine. Both conserved end residues are part of each CDR3. A D gene is named only where the DNA matches it firmly. The listing skips clone size in some rows; elsewhere it reads once, few, many or a size class.

J,size,D,V,CDR3,DNA
TRBJ2-3,.,.,TRBV5-1,CASSLEGEDTQYF,TGCGCCAGCAGCTTGGAGGGTGAAGATACGCAGTATTTT
TRBJ1-4,.,.,TRBV29-1,CSVARGLGGKLIF,TGCAGCGTTGCCCGAGGACTGGGTGGAAAACTGATTTTT
TRBJ2-1,few,.,TRBV20-1,CSASGGGSYNEQFF,TGCAGTGCTAGCGGGGGAGGCTCCTACAATGAGCAGTTCTTC
TRBJ2-3,many,TRBD2,TRBV7-2,CASSLGTSGGETDTQYF,TGTGCCAGCAGCTTAGGGACTAGCGGGGGAGAAACAGATACGCAGTATTTT
TRBJ2-1,.,.,TRBV4-1,CASSTRSYNEQFF,TGCGCCAGCAGCACCCGCTCCTACAATGAGCAGTTCTTC
TRBJ1-1,.,.,TRBV7-2,CASSFGARAFF,TGTGCCAGCAGCTTCGGGGCGCGGGCTTTCTTT
TRBJ2-3,few,TRBD2,TRBV6-5,CASSHGSSGLDTQYF,TGTGCCAGCAGTCACGGGTCTAGCGGCCTAGATACGCAGTATTTT
TRBJ1-2,.,.,TRBV4-3,CASSQEPGAGQVYGYTF,TGCGCCAGCAGCCAAGAACCCGGGGCAGGGCAAGTCTATGGCTACACCTTC
TRBJ1-6,.,.,TRBV27,CASSLLGANNSPLHF,TGTGCCAGCAGTTTATTAGGGGCGAATAATTCACCCCTCCACTTT
TRBJ2-1,few,TRBD2,TRBV9,CASSATSGNYNEQFF,TGTGCCAGCAGCGCCACTAGCGGGAATTACAATGAGCAGTTCTTC
TRBJ1-6,.,.,TRBV7-9,CASSPPGVGHNSPLHF,TGTGCCAGCAGCCCCCCTGGAGTGGGACATAATTCACCCCTCCACTTT
TRBJ1-5,few,.,TRBV6-2/TRBV6-3,CASSYNGQSNQPQHF,TGTGCCAGCAGTTATAACGGACAGAGCAATCAGCCCCAGCATTTT
TRBJ2-7,.,.,TRBV18,CASSPKRSNEQYF,TGTGCCAGCTCACCAAAGCGGAGCAACGAGCAGTACTTC
TRBJ2-3,few,.,TRBV11-3,CASSLSPQDPTDTQYF,TGTGCCAGCAGCTTATCCCCCCAGGACCCCACAGATACGCAGTATTTT
TRBJ1-6,few,.,TRBV20-1,CSARVGLGLQPLHF,TGCAGTGCTAGAGTTGGGCTAGGACTCCAACCCCTCCACTTT
TRBJ2-5,few,TRBD2,TRBV7-2,CASSLTGGIRETQYF,TGTGCCAGCAGCTTAACCGGGGGGATCCGGGAGACCCAGTACTTC
TRBJ1-6,.,.,TRBV7-2,CASSYRPNSPLHF,TGTGCCAGCAGCTACCGACCTAATTCACCCCTCCACTTT
TRBJ2-7,.,.,TRBV12-3/TRBV12-4,CASSHGQLPGEQYF,TGTGCCAGCAGCCACGGACAGTTGCCGGGTGAGCAGTACTTC
TRBJ2-5,.,TRBD1,TRBV27,CASGFRTGEETQYF,TGTGCCAGCGGTTTTAGAACAGGGGAAGAGACCCAGTACTTC
TRBJ2-2,few,.,TRBV10-2,CASSDSRPTGELFF,TGCGCCAGCAGTGATAGTCGGCCGACGGGGGAGCTGTTTTTT
TRBJ2-3,many,.,TRBV7-9,CASSLVKTASTDTQYF,TGTGCCAGCAGCTTAGTGAAAACAGCTAGCACAGATACGCAGTATTTT
TRBJ2-7,many,.,TRBV7-2,CASSDSRQQYF,TGTGCCAGCAGCGACTCCAGACAGCAGTACTTC
TRBJ2-7,.,TRBD2,TRBV24-1,CATSDYGGDYEQYF,TGTGCCACCAGTGACTATGGGGGGGACTACGAGCAGTACTTC
TRBJ2-3,many,.,TRBV12-3/TRBV12-4,CASSSRPRADTQYF,TGTGCCAGCAGTTCTCGGCCCCGAGCAGATACGCAGTATTTT
TRBJ1-2,few,TRBD1,TRBV10-2,CASRETGDYYGYTF,TGCGCCAGCAGGGAGACAGGGGACTACTATGGCTACACCTTC
TRBJ2-1,many,.,TRBV15,CATSRDYADEDNEQFF,TGTGCCACCAGCAGAGATTACGCTGACGAAGACAATGAGCAGTTCTTC
TRBJ1-2,.,TRBD1,TRBV2,CASRGTDKSGGGYTF,TGTGCCAGCCGCGGGACAGATAAGAGTGGTGGCGGCTACACCTTC
TRBJ2-7,few,.,TRBV12-3/TRBV12-4,CASSSGADEQYF,TGTGCCAGCAGTTCCGGGGCGGACGAGCAGTACTTC
TRBJ1-1,.,.,TRBV4-3,CASSQDGVPKGNTEAFF,TGCGCCAGCAGCCAAGATGGAGTACCTAAGGGGAACACTGAAGCTTTCTTT
TRBJ1-2,.,.,TRBV4-1,CASSQGTPVNYGYTF,TGCGCCAGCAGCCAAGGGACACCCGTGAACTATGGCTACACCTTC
TRBJ2-1,few,.,TRBV29-1,CSVEDWYEQFF,TGCAGCGTTGAAGATTGGTATGAGCAGTTCTTC
TRBJ2-2,.,.,TRBV11-3,CASSLGATGELFF,TGTGCCAGCAGCCTCGGGGCCACCGGGGAGCTGTTTTTT
TRBJ2-5,.,TRBD2,TRBV7-3,CASSLYGGNQETQYF,TGTGCCAGCAGCCTCTACGGGGGGAACCAAGAGACCCAGTACTTC